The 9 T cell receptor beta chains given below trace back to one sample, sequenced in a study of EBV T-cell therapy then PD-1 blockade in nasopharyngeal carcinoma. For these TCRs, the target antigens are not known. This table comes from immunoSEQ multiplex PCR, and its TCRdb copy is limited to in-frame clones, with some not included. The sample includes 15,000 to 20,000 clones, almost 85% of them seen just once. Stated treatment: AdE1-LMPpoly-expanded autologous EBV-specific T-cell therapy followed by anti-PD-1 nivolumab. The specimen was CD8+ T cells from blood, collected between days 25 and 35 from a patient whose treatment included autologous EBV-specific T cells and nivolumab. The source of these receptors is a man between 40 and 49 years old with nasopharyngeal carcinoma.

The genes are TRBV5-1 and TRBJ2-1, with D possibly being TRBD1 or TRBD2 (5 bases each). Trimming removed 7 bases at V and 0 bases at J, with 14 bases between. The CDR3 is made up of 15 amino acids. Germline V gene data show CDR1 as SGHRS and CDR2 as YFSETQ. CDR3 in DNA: TGCGCCAGCGAACGAACTGGGGGCTCCTACAATGAGCAGTTCTTC. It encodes CASERTGGSYNEQFF.

The CDR3 here is CASRPTGLSSSYNEQFF. The CDR3 DNA follows: TGTGCCAGCAGACCAACCGGACTCTCGAGCTCCTACAATGAGCAGTTCTTC. This chain connects TRBV7-2 to TRBJ2-1; D is possibly TRBD2 (5 bases). Germline CDR1 reads SGHTA; CDR2 reads FQGNSA. The CDR3 totals 17 residues. V lost 6 bases and J lost 0, with 18 bases in between.

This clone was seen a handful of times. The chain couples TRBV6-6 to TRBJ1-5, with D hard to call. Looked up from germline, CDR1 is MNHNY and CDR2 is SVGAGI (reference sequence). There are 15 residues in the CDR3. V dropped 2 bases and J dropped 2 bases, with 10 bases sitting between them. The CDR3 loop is CASSYVRQGNQPQHF. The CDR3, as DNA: TGTGCCAGCAGTTACGTCAGGCAGGGCAATCAGCCCCAGCATTTT.

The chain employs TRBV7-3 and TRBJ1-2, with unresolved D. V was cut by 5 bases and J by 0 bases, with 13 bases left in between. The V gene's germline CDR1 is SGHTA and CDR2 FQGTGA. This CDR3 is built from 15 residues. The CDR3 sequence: CASSPGGVANYGYTF. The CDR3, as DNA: TGTGCCAGCAGCCCAGGCGGGGTAGCTAACTATGGCTACACCTTC.

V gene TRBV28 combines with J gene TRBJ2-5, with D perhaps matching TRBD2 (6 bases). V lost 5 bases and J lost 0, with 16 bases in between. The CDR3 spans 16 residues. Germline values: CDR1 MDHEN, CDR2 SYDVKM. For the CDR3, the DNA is TGTGCCAGCAGTACACACCCGGGGACTTACCAAGAGACCCAGTACTTC. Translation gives CASSTHPGTYQETQYF.

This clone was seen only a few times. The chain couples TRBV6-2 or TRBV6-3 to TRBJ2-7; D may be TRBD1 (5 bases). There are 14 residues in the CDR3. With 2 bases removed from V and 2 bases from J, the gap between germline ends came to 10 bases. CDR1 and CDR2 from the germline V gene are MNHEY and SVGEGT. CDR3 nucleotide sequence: TGTGCCAGCAGTTACGGTCTGGGGCCCTACGAGCAGTACTTC. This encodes CASSYGLGPYEQYF.

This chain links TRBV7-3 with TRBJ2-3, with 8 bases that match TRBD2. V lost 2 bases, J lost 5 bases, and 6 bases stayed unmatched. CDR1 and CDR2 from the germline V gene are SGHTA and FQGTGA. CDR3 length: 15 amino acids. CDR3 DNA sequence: TGTGCCAGCAGCTTATCCGGACTAGCAGGAGATACGCAGTATTTT. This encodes CASSLSGLAGDTQYF.

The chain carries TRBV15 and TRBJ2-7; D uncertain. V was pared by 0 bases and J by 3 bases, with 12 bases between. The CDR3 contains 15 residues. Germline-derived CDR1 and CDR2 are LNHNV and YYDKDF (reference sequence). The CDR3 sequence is CATSREAISFYEQYF. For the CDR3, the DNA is TGTGCCACCAGCAGAGAGGCGATCTCCTTCTACGAGCAGTACTTC.

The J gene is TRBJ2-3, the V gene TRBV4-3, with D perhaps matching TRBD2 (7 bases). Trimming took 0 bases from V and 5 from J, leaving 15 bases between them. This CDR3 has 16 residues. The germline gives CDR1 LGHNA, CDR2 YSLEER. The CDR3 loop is CASSQDRSGGVDTQYF. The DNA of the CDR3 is TGCGCCAGCAGCCAAGATCGATCGGGGGGCGTAGATACGCAGTATTTT.